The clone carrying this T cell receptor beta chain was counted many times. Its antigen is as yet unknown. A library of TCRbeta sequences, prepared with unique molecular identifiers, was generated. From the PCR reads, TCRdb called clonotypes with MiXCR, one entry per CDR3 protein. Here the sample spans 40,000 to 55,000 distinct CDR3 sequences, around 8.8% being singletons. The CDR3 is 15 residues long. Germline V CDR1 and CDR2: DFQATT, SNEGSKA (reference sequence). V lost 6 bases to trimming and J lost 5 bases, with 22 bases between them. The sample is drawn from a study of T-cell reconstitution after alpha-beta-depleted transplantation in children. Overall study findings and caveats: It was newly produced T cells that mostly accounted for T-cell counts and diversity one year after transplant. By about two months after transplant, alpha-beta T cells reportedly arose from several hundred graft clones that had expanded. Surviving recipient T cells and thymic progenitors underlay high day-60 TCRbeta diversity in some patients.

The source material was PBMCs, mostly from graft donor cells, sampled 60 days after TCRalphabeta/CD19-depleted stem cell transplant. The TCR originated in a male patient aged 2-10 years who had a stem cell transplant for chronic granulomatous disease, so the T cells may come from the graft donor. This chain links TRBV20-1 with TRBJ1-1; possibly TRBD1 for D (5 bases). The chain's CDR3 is CSAGLNRAVVTEAFF. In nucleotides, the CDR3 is TGCAGTGCGGGGCTCAACCGGGCGGTGGTAACTGAAGCTTTCTTT.